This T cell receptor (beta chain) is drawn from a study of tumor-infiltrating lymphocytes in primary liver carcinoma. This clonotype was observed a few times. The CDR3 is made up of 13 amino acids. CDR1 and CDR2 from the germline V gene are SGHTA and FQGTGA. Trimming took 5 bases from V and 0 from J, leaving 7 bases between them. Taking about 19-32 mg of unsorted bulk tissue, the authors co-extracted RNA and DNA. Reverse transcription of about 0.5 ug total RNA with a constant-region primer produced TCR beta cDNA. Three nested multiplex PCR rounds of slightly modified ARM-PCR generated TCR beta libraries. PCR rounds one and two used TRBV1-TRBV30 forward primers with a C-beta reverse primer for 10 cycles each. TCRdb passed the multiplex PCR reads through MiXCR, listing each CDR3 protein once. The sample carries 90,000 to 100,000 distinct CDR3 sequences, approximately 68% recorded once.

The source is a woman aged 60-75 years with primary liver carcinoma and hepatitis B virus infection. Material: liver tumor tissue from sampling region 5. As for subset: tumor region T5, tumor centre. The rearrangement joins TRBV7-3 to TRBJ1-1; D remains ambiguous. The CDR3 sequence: CASSVDLNTEAFF. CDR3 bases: TGTGCCAGCAGCGTAGACCTGAACACTGAAGCTTTCTTT.